This T cell receptor beta chain was identified during a study of blood T cell repertoires in COVID-19. Recruits, aged roughly 18 to 89 years, lived in about two dozen US areas. Cohort assignment relied on participant-reported clinical history. Recovered Cohort 3 donors showed two negative PCRs, clearance, or symptom resolution. This CDR3 region has 15 residues. The germline V gene encodes CDR1 MDHEN and CDR2 SYDVKM. Germline trimming cut 6 bases from V and 3 bases from J; bases unmatched to any gene: 6. Sequenced by immunoSEQ multiplex PCR; TCRdb stores in-frame clones only, minus some. The top ten clones hold 10% to 14% of a sample with 200,000 or so clones, nearly 90% of them seen once.

Sequencing was carried out using PBMCs or T cells enriched from blood (not recorded which). The chain couples TRBV28 to TRBJ1-4; TRBD1 matches 8 bases. The source is a man younger than 40 who had recovered from COVID-19. The DNA of the CDR3 is TGTGCCAGCAGCCTCCCCAGGGGGCCTAATGAAAAACTGTTTTTT. Translated, it gives CASSLPRGPNEKLFF.